The clone carrying this TCR beta chain was counted at least ten times. Trimming removed 0 bases from V and 0 bases from J, with 10 bases in between. The length of the CDR3 is 16 residues. The germline gives CDR1 MNHEY, CDR2 SVGAGI. Time point: newly diagnosed GD, antithyroid drugs for less than 3 months. The TCR library was prepared using RNA isolated from PBMCs. The data derive from a study of regulatory T cells in long-lasting Graves disease. The authors built TCR beta libraries using iRepertoire HTBI primers and Arm-PCR of CDR3 regions. TCRdb independently ran MiXCR on the multiplex PCR reads; one entry per CDR3 protein. Among about 540,000 distinct CDR3 sequences, roughly 14% were seen once, and the ten largest hold about 9.1%. A further study also used this sample, focusing on T cells in Graves' hyperthyroidism and ophthalmopathy.

This receptor was identified in a man aged 25 to 40 with Graves disease. The chain has TRBV6-5 and TRBJ2-3; D is unclear. The sample in question was peripheral blood mononuclear cells (PBMCs), obtained at new diagnosis, from a patient treated with antithyroid drugs. The CDR3 region is CASSYSGRLSTDTQYF. DNA for the CDR3: TGTGCCAGCAGTTACTCCGGCAGGCTTAGCACAGATACGCAGTATTTT.